Ten or more counts support the clone carrying this T cell receptor beta chain. Its antigen is currently unknown. This entry belongs to a study of regulatory T cells in long-lasting Graves disease. Study-wide background: Newly diagnosed Graves' patients had under 3 months of antithyroid drugs.

Findings and caveats of the study: Persistent disease exhibited a predilection for TRBV28, TRBJ1-2 and TRBJ2-5.

As to time point: newly diagnosed GD, antithyroid drugs for less than 3 months. Preparation of the TCR library used RNA extracted from PBMCs. V was clipped by 10 bases and J by 5 bases, with 11 bases between them. CDR1 and CDR2 from the germline V gene are SGHTA and FQGNSA. The CDR3 has 11 residues. Sequencing libraries for TCR beta were prepared with iRepertoire HTBI primers and Arm-PCR of CDR3 regions. The authors' processing: Across all samples, about 60 TRBV segments and 15 or so TRBJ segments were identified. TCRdb redid the calling of the multiplex PCR reads with MiXCR, one entry per CDR3 protein. These V and J calls are TCRdb output, not the study's own analysis. This repertoire shows 400,000 to 450,000 distinct CDR3 sequences, 14% to 15% found once; its top ten account for around 15%. The same sample was also studied in work on T cells in Graves' hyperthyroidism and ophthalmopathy.

The material sequenced was peripheral blood mononuclear cells (PBMCs), taken at new diagnosis, from a patient treated with antithyroid drugs. V usage is TRBV7-2 and J usage is TRBJ1-1; maybe TRBD1 (6 bases). This receptor was taken from a woman in her 30s with Graves disease. CDR3 loop: CATRGYTEAFF. The CDR3 region has the DNA TGTGCCACCAGGGGTTATACTGAAGCTTTCTTT.